The 20 T cell receptor beta chains below come from one sample, sequenced in a study of blood T cell repertoires in COVID-19. Sequencing used immunoSEQ multiplex PCR; TCRdb keeps in-frame clones, though not all of them. The sample holds around 220,000 clones; 70% to 90% are singletons and the top ten take around 1.4%. The specimen was peripheral blood. These TCRs come from a man aged 18 to 35 with active or convalescent COVID-19.

The rearrangement links TRBV29-1 to TRBJ1-1, with D perhaps TRBD1 (5 bases). The germline gives CDR1 SQVTM, CDR2 ANQGSEA. Trimming removed 3 bases at V and 4 bases at J, with 12 bases between. The CDR3 length is 13 residues. The CDR3 sequence is CSVERGGSTEAFF. CDR3 sequence (DNA): TGCAGCGTTGAGCGGGGGGGAAGCACTGAAGCTTTCTTT.

In this sample, this clone turned up once. Distinct nucleotide sequences in the sample also encode this CDR3. The rearrangement uses TRBV3-1 (or the pseudogene TRBV3-2) and TRBJ2-3; no definite D call. The CDR3 spans 14 residues. Germline V gene data show CDR1 as LGHDT and CDR2 as YNNKEL (reference sequence). Deletions cut 1 base from V and 1 base from J, with 6 bases between. The CDR3 here is CASSQVGGTDTQYF. The CDR3, as DNA: TGTGCCAGCAGCCAAGTGGGCGGCACAGATACGCAGTATTTT.

This rearrangement joins TRBV7-3 to TRBJ2-1; D possibly corresponds to TRBD2 (7 bases). V was cut by 5 bases and J by 9 bases, with 17 bases left in between. The CDR3 covers 14 residues. CDR1 and CDR2 (germline): SGHTA, FQGTGA. The CDR3 bases are TGTGCCAGCAGCCCGATAAGGGGGAGGGCTGAGCAGTTCTTC. This encodes CASSPIRGRAEQFF.

The CDR3 sequence is CASSQDPPGNTIYF. CDR3 nucleotide sequence: TGTGCCAGCAGCCAAGATCCCCCGGGAAACACCATATATTTT. This chain uses TRBV4-2 with TRBJ1-3, with unresolved D. The CDR3 is made up of 14 amino acids. The germline V and J ends were trimmed by 0 bases and 4 bases, with 7 bases remaining between them. Germline V gene sequence: CDR1 LGHNA, CDR2 YNFKEQ.

J is TRBJ1-2 and V is TRBV6-1, with 9 bases identical to TRBD1. Germline V gives CDR1 MNHNS, CDR2 SASEGT. J lost 5 bases, V lost 3 bases, and 7 bases had no gene match. This CDR3 region has 15 residues. The CDR3: CASSEGDRVRYGYTF. CDR3 sequence (DNA): TGTGCCAGCAGTGAGGGGGACAGGGTACGTTATGGCTACACCTTC.

This chain joins TRBV18 and TRBJ1-5, with TRBD1 as a possible D gene (6 bases). The CDR3 has 16 residues. V lost 6 bases to trimming and J lost 7 bases, with 22 bases between them. The germline CDR1 and CDR2 sequences are KGHSH and LQKENI. For the CDR3, the DNA is TGTGCCAGCTCGCCTGGGACACCTCCCGGCAGGCAGCCCCAGCATTTT. It codes for CASSPGTPPGRQPQHF.

The CDR3 nucleotides read TGTGCCAGCAGCTTAGGCCGGGACAGGGCCTACAATGAGCAGTTCTTC. It encodes CASSLGRDRAYNEQFF. The chain links TRBV7-2 to TRBJ2-1, with 9 nucleotides matching TRBD1. V gave up 1 base and J gave up 2 bases; unmatched junction bases: 3. The V gene's germline CDR1 is SGHTA and CDR2 FQGNSA. There are 16 residues in the CDR3. The full variable domain, completed using reference TRBV7-2 and TRBJ2-1, is GAGVSQSPSNKVTEKGKDVELRCDPISGHTALYWYRQSLGQGLEFLIYFQGNSAPDKSGLPSDRFSAERTGGSVSTLTIQRTQQEDSAVYLCASSLGRDRAYNEQFFGPGTRLTVL.

This clone is deemed medium-sized (0.01 to 0.1%). J is TRBJ1-6 and V is TRBV2; a weak D match, TRBD1 (6 bases). V was shortened by 8 bases and J by 4 bases, with 9 bases between the two germline ends. This CDR3 region has 13 residues. CDR1 is SNHLY and CDR2 is FYNNEI in the germline V gene. The CDR3 DNA reads TGTGCCAGCGGACAGTTTTATAATTCACCCCTCCACTTT. Protein product: CASGQFYNSPLHF.

On this clone: Mismatch with germline at one junction end may stem from a read error. The rearrangement joins TRBV7-2 to TRBJ1-3; D ambiguous. This CDR3 is 14 amino acids long. Germline loops: CDR1 SGHTA, CDR2 FQGNSA. The CDR3 spells CASSVAGSGNTIYF. The CDR3 DNA is TGTGCCAGCAGCGTAGCGGGGAGTGGAAACACCATATATTTT.

This clone was seen only once. This chain connects TRBV29-1 to TRBJ2-7; D is undetermined. Trimming took off 0 bases at V and 7 bases at J, with 13 bases between the two ends. The CDR3 is 13 amino acids. The germline V gene encodes CDR1 SQVTM and CDR2 ANQGSEA. CDR3 residues: CSVEDAQPGEQYF. As DNA, the CDR3 is TGCAGCGTTGAAGATGCGCAGCCCGGGGAGCAGTACTTC.

This chain connects TRBV19 to TRBJ2-7; possibly TRBD2 for D (5 bases). The CDR3 covers 15 residues. Germline V gene sequence: CDR1 LNHDA, CDR2 SQIVND (reference sequence). The V gene lost 3 bases and the J gene lost 2 bases, with 14 bases spanning the gap. As DNA, the CDR3 is TGTGCCAGTAGTATTGCCACCGGGAAGACCTACGAGCAGTACTTC. It yields the protein CASSIATGKTYEQYF.

V is TRBV7-6 and J is TRBJ2-1; TRBD1 matches at 7 bases. With 5 bases clipped from V and 4 bases from J, the junction kept 8 bases outside the gene matches. Germline V lookup: CDR1 SGHVS, CDR2 FNYEAQ. CDR3 size: 15 residues. The CDR3 DNA is TGTGCCAGCAGCCTCTATGGGACAGAATACAATGAGCAGTTCTTC. The encoded protein is CASSLYGTEYNEQFF.

V and J are TRBV6-6 and TRBJ2-7; TRBD1 matches at 9 bases. The CDR3 has 15 amino acids. The J segment lost 6 bases and the V segment lost 6 bases, leaving 12 bases of the junction unmatched. The germline V gene has CDR1 MNHNY and CDR2 SVGAGI (reference sequence). The CDR3 nucleotides are TGTGCCAGCAGCTATAGGACAGGACAGGGGTCCGAGCAGTACTTC. This encodes CASSYRTGQGSEQYF.

The CDR3, as DNA: TGTGCCAGCAGCCAAAGGACAGGGGGAAACTATGGCTACACCTTC. Its translation is CASSQRTGGNYGYTF. The chain carries TRBV3-1 (or the pseudogene TRBV3-2) and TRBJ1-2; 10 bases fit TRBD1. V gave up 2 bases and J gave up 2 bases; unmatched junction bases: 2. Germline-derived CDR1 and CDR2 are LGHDT and YNNKEL (reference sequence). The CDR3 is 15 residues long.

This clone was picked up a small number of times. The V call is TRBV5-6, the J call TRBJ2-4, with D tentatively TRBD1 (7 bases). CDR1 is SGHDT, CDR2 YYEEEE, per germline. There are 15 residues in the CDR3. Trimming took off 4 bases at V and 0 bases at J, with 11 bases between the two ends. DNA for the CDR3: TGTGCCAGCAGCCAGGGGGGACTAGCCAAAAACATTCAGTACTTC. Encoded protein: CASSQGGLAKNIQYF.

This sequence joins TRBV10-2 and TRBJ2-4, with D perhaps TRBD1 (6 bases). The germline CDR1 and CDR2 sequences are WSHSY and SAAADI. The CDR3 loop spans 15 amino acids. The germline V and J ends were trimmed by 2 bases and 4 bases, with 12 bases remaining between them. DNA for the CDR3: TGCGCCAGCAGTGAGGGGCAGGGGATTAAAAACATTCAGTACTTC. Its translation is CASSEGQGIKNIQYF.

The chain couples TRBV6-4 to TRBJ2-2; possible D gene TRBD2, 5 bases. This CDR3 has 18 amino acids. Looked up from germline, CDR1 is MRHNA and CDR2 is SNTAGT. V lost 5 bases and J lost 2, with 21 bases in between. The DNA for the CDR3 is TGTGCCAGCAGTCCCGAGGGTCCAGGACTGACCAACACCGGGGAGCTGTTTTTT. Translated, it gives CASSPEGPGLTNTGELFF.

DNA of the CDR3: TGTGCCTGGAGTGTAGGCGGCTTCCACGAGCAGTACTTC. It translates to CAWSVGGFHEQYF. The chain joins TRBV30 to TRBJ2-7; no definite D call. Germline V gene lookup returns CDR1 GTSNPN and CDR2 SVGIG (reference sequence). The CDR3 covers 13 residues. Trimming left V 0 bases short and J 5 bases short, with 11 bases between.

The gene calls are TRBV6-1 and TRBJ1-2; D is undetermined. The CDR3 loop spans 11 amino acids. Deletions cut 3 bases from V and 4 bases from J, with 3 bases between. CDR1 and CDR2 from the germline V gene are MNHNS and SASEGT. The CDR3 spells CASSEAYGYTF. The CDR3 DNA reads as TGTGCCAGCAGTGAGGCCTATGGCTACACCTTC.

The chain uses TRBV29-1 and TRBJ2-7; D remains ambiguous. V lost 6 bases, J lost 0 bases, and 12 bases lay in between. There are 13 residues in the CDR3. Germline CDR1 SQVTM, CDR2 ANQGSEA. The CDR3 DNA is TGCAGCGTGGGTGTGACACCCTCCTACGAGCAGTACTTC. This gives the protein CSVGVTPSYEQYF.